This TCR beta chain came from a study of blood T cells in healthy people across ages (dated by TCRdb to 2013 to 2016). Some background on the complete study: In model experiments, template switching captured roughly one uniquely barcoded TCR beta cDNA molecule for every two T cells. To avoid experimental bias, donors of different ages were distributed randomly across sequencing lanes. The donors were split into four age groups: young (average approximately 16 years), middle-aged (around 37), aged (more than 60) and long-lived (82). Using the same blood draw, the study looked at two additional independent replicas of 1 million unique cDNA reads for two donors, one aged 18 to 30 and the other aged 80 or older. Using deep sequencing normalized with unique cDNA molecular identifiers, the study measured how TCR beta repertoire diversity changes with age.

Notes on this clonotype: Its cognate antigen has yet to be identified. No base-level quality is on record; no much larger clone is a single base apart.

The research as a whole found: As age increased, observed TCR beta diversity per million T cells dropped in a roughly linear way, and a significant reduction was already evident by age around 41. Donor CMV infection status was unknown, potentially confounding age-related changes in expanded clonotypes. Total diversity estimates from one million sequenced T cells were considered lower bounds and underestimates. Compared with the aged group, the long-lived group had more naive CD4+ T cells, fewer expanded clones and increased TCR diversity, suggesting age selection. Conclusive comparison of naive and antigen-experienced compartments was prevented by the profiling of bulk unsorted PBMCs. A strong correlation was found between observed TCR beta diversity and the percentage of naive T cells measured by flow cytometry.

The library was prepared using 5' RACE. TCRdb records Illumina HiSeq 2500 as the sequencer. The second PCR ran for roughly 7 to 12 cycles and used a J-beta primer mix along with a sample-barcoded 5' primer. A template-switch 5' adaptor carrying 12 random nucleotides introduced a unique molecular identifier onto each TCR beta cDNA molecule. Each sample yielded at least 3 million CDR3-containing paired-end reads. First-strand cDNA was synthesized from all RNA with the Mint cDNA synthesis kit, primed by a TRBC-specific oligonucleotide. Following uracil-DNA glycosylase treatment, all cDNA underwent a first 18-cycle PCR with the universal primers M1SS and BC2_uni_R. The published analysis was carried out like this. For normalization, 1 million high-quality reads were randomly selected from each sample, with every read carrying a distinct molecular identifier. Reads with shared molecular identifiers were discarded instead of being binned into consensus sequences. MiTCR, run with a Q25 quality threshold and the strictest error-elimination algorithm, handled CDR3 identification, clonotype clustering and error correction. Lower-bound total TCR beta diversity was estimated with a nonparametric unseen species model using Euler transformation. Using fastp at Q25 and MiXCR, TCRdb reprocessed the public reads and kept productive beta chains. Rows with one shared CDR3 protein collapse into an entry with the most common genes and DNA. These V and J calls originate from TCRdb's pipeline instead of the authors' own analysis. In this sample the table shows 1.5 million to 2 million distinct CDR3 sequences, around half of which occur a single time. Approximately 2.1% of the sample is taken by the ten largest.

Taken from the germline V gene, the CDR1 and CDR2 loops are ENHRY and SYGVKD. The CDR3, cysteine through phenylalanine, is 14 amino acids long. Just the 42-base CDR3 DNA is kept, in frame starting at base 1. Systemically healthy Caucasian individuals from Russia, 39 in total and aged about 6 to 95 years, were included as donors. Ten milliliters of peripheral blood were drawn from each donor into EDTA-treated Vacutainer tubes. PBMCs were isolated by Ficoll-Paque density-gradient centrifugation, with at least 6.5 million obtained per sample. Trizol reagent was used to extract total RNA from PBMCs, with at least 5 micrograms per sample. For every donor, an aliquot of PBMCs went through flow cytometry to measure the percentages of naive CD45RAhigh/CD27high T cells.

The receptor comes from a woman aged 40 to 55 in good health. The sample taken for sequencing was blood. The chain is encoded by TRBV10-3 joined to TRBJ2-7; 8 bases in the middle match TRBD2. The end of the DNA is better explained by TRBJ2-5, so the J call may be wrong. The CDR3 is CAISDSGGWETQYF. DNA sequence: TGTGCCATCAGTGATTCGGGGGGGTGGGAGACCCAGTACTTC.